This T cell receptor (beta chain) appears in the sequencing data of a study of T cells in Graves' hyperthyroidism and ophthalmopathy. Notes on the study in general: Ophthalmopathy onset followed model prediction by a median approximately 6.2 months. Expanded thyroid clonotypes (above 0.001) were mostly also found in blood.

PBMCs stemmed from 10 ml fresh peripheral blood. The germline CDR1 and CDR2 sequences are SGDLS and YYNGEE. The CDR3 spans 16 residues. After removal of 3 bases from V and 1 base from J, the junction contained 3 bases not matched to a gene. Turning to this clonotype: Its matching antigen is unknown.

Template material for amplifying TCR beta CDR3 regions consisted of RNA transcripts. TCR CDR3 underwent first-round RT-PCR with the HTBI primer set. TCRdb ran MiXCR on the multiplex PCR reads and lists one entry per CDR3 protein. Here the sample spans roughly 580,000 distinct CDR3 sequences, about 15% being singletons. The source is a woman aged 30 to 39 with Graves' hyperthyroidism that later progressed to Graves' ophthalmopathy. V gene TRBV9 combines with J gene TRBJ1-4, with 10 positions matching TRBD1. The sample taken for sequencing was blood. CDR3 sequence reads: CASSGTGGGTNEKLFF. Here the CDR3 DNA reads TGTGCCAGCAGCGGGACAGGGGGTGGAACTAATGAAAAACTGTTTTTT. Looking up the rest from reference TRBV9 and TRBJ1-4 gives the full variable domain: DSGVTQTPKHLITATGQRVTLRCSPRSGDLSVYWYQQSLDQGLQFLIQYYNGEERAKGNILERFSAQQFPDLHSELNLSSLELGDSALYFCASSGTGGGTNEKLFFGSGTQLSVL.